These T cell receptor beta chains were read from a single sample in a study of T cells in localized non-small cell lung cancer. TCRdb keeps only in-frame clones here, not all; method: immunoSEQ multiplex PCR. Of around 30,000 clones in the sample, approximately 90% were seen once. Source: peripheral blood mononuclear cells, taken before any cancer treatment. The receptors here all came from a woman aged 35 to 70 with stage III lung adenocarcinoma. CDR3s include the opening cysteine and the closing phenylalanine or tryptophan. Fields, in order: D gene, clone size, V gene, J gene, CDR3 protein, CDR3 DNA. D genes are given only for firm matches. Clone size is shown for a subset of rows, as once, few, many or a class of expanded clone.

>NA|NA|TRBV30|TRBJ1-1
CAQKSGTGNTEAFF
TGTGCCCAAAAATCCGGGACGGGGAACACTGAAGCTTTCTTT
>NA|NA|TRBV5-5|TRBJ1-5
CASSTMWNQPQHF
TGTGCCAGCAGCACGATGTGGAATCAGCCCCAGCATTTT
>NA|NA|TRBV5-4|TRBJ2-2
CASSPKYTGELFF
TGTGCCAGCAGCCCGAAGTACACCGGGGAGCTGTTTTTT
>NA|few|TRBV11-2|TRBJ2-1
CASSLEATPHNEQFF
TGTGCCAGCAGCTTAGAAGCGACTCCCCACAATGAGCAGTTCTTC
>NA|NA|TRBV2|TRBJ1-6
CASSAGENSPLHF
TGTGCCAGCAGCGCGGGAGAAAATTCACCCCTCCACTTT
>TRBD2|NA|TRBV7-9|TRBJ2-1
CASSSSGRDHEQFF
TGTGCCAGCAGCTCAAGCGGGAGGGATCATGAGCAGTTCTTC
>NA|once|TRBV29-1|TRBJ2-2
CSVVFSGTNTGELFF
TGCAGCGTTGTCTTTAGCGGCACGAACACCGGGGAGCTGTTTTTT
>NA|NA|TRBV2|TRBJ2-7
CASSEDGRNYEQYF
TGTGCCAGCAGTGAGGATGGACGGAACTACGAGCAGTACTTC
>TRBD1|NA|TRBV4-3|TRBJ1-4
CASSQGDRANEKLFF
TGCGCCAGCAGCCAAGGGGACAGGGCCAATGAAAAACTGTTTTTT
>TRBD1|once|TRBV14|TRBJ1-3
CASSPSGGPGNTIYF
TGTGCCAGCAGTCCCTCAGGGGGCCCGGGAAACACCATATATTTT
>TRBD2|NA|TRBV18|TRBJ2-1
CASSPSGGAGNEQFF
TGTGCCAGCTCACCAAGCGGGGGGGCCGGTAATGAGCAGTTCTTC
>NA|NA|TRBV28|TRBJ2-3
CASSLAASTDTQYF
TGTGCCAGCAGTTTGGCTGCTAGCACAGATACGCAGTATTTT
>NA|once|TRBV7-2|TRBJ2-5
CASSPRPSGVQETQYF
TGTGCCAGCAGCCCCCGACCCTCTGGGGTCCAAGAGACCCAGTACTTC
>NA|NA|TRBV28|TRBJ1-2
CASSFADRTYGYTF
TGTGCCAGCAGTTTCGCAGACAGGACCTATGGCTACACCTTC
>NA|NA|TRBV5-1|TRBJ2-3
CASSLTPRTDTQYF
TGCGCCAGCAGCTTGACCCCTCGCACAGATACGCAGTATTTT